The TCR beta chain under discussion was sequenced for a study of T cell responses to AZD1222 COVID-19 vaccine. Profiling relied on immunoSEQ multiplex PCR, and the TCRdb table lists in-frame clones only, not all of them. The sample consists of over 130,000 clones, around 90% of them appearing once. The study's findings and limits: The repertoires were collected only after the peak T cell response. Most donors were white British and more were female, and clonal diversity was possibly underestimated. Following two doses of AZD1222, Spike-specific TCR breadth and depth rose. Along spike, vaccine-associated CD4 TCRs were found throughout, with dominance at 160-218 and 743-854.

A note on this clone: The antigen remains undetermined.

The CDR3 has 16 residues. The germline V and J ends were trimmed by 0 bases and 2 bases, with 12 bases remaining between them. From germline, CDR1 is SGHRS and CDR2 YFSETQ. This chain links TRBV5-1 with TRBJ1-5, with D possibly TRBD1 on 5 matching bases. The source is an adult who received the MenACWY meningococcal vaccine as a control. Sequenced here: peripheral blood, sampled 28 days after the second dose of the MenACWY control vaccine. CDR3 bases: TGCGCCAGCAGCTTGGGTCTGGGGGGACGCAATCAGCCCCAGCATTTT. This encodes CASSLGLGGRNQPQHF.